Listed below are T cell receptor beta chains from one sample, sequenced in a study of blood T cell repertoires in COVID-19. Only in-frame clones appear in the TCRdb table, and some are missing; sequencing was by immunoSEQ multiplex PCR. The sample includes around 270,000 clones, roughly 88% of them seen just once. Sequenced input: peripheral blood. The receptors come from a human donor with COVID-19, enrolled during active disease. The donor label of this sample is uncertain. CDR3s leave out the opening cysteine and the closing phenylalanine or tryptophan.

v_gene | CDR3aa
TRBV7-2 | ASSLELRETQY
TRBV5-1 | ASSARADSPLH
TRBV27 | ASSSPERASSYNEQF
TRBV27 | ASRTQVVGGGYTEAF
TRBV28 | ASSSPGTGLPQH
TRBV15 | ATSRARQGYYGYT
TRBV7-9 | ASSLRGGTNYGYT
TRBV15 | ATSRVATTSSGYT
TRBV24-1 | ATTRVLLARNTIY
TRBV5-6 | ASSLSPTGNQPQH
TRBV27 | ASRFSGNGKGQY
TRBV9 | ASSTDRAGSYEQY